A selection of T cell receptor beta chains follows, all from one sample in a study of T cell responses to AZD1222 COVID-19 vaccine. Sequencing was performed with immunoSEQ multiplex PCR; in TCRdb, only in-frame clones are kept and a portion is missing. The sample gives roughly 200,000 clones, roughly nine tenths of which show up once; 3.4% is in the top ten. This sample comprised peripheral blood, obtained 28 days after the second AZD1222 dose. Receptor source: an adult who received the AZD1222 COVID-19 vaccine. CDR3s include the opening cysteine and the closing phenylalanine or tryptophan. A D gene is named only where the DNA matches it firmly. Not all rows give a size; the values are once, few, many and, for expanded clones, a class.

length: 12; J: TRBJ1-2; size: -; V: TRBV10-3; D: -; DNA: TGTGCCATCAGACGGACCGAAGGCGGCTACACCTTC; CDR3: CAIRRTEGGYTF
length: 15; J: TRBJ2-7; size: -; V: TRBV11-1; D: -; DNA: TGTGCCAGCAGCCCCTGCTCGACAGGGACTTGCGAGCAGTACTTC; CDR3: CASSPCSTGTCEQYF
length: 12; J: TRBJ1-1; size: -; V: TRBV19; D: -; DNA: TGTGCCATGGGTTGCAGCTCTTGTGAAGCTTTCTTT; CDR3: CAMGCSSCEAFF
length: 11; J: TRBJ2-7; size: -; V: TRBV28; D: -; DNA: TGTGCCACCACACCATCAGGGAGATTGTACTTC; CDR3: CATTPSGRLYF
length: 16; J: TRBJ2-1; size: -; V: TRBV19; D: -; DNA: TGTGCCAGTAGTATAGTAGGTGCGGTAGGGGCGGGCGAGCAGTTCTTC; CDR3: CASSIVGAVGAGEQFF
length: 12; J: TRBJ1-5; size: -; V: TRBV5-8; D: -; DNA: TGTGCCAGCAGCTTGCGGGGTCAGCCCCAGCATTTT; CDR3: CASSLRGQPQHF
length: 15; J: TRBJ2-2; size: -; V: TRBV6-5; D: -; DNA: TGTGCCAGCAGTTACGAGCAGTTAGGCACCGGGGAGCTGTTTTTT; CDR3: CASSYEQLGTGELFF
length: 17; J: TRBJ1-5; size: -; V: TRBV25-1; D: TRBD1; DNA: TGTGCCAGCAGTGGACCGGGACAGGGGGTTAATAATCAGCCCCAGCATTTT; CDR3: CASSGPGQGVNNQPQHF
length: 15; J: TRBJ1-4; size: -; V: TRBV19; D: -; DNA: TGTGCCAGTAGTATGTCGCCGGCAACTAATGAAAAACTGTTTTTT; CDR3: CASSMSPATNEKLFF
length: 13; J: TRBJ2-5; size: -; V: TRBV20-1; D: -; DNA: TGCAGTGCTAGTTGGCCAGAGGGGGAGACCCAGTACTTC; CDR3: CSASWPEGETQYF
length: 16; J: TRBJ2-7; size: once; V: TRBV11-3; D: -; DNA: TGTGCCAGCAGCTTAGTGTCTGGCGGCCCCTCCTACGAGCAGTACTTC; CDR3: CASSLVSGGPSYEQYF
length: 14; J: TRBJ2-2; size: once; V: TRBV5-1; D: -; DNA: TGCGCCAGCGCCCAACAGGTTAACACCGGGGAGCTGTTTTTT; CDR3: CASAQQVNTGELFF
length: 15; J: TRBJ2-5; size: -; V: TRBV7-3; D: -; DNA: TGTGCCAGCAGCTTAAGGGACGGGGGGCGAGAGACCCAGTACTTC; CDR3: CASSLRDGGRETQYF
length: 12; J: TRBJ2-1; size: -; V: TRBV19; D: TRBD2; DNA: TGTGCCACCGAGCGGGGCTACAATGAGCAGTTCTTC; CDR3: CATERGYNEQFF
length: 15; J: TRBJ2-7; size: -; V: TRBV7-3; D: TRBD2; DNA: TGTGCCAGCAGCCCCACTAGCGGGAGCTCCTACGAGCAGTACTTC; CDR3: CASSPTSGSSYEQYF
length: 15; J: TRBJ1-4; size: once; V: TRBV27; D: TRBD1; DNA: TGTGCCAGCAGTCGCGGACAGGGTCGGTCTGAAAAACTGTTTTTT; CDR3: CASSRGQGRSEKLFF
length: 15; J: TRBJ1-6; size: -; V: TRBV11-2; D: -; DNA: TGTGCCAGCAGTTCCCGACAGCGGGGAGATTCACCCCTCCACTTT; CDR3: CASSSRQRGDSPLHF
length: 13; J: TRBJ2-3; size: -; V: TRBV28; D: -; DNA: TGTGCCAGCAGTTTACGGGACACAGATACGCAGTATTTT; CDR3: CASSLRDTDTQYF
length: 15; J: TRBJ1-5; size: -; V: TRBV10-3; D: -; DNA: TGTGCCAGCAGCGCCCAGACACCGGGTAATCAGCCCCAGCATTTT; CDR3: CASSAQTPGNQPQHF
length: 15; J: TRBJ2-7; size: -; V: TRBV7-2; D: -; DNA: TGTGCCAGCAGCTTAGGACTAGTGGTTTCCTACGAGCAGTACTTC; CDR3: CASSLGLVVSYEQYF
length: 13; J: TRBJ2-2; size: -; V: TRBV3-1/TRBV3-2; D: -; DNA: TGTGCCAGCAGCCATCTAGCGACCGGGGAGCTGTTTTTT; CDR3: CASSHLATGELFF
length: 14; J: TRBJ1-5; size: once; V: TRBV5-5; D: -; DNA: TGTGCCAGCAGCTTTCGACAGTTCAATCAGCCCCAGCATTTT; CDR3: CASSFRQFNQPQHF
length: 11; J: TRBJ2-7; size: -; V: TRBV11-2; D: -; DNA: TGTGCCAGCAGCTTCGGTTCCGAGCAGTACTTC; CDR3: CASSFGSEQYF
length: 13; J: TRBJ2-1; size: -; V: TRBV10-3; D: -; DNA: TGTGCCATCAGTGTACGGGAATACAATGAGCAGTTCTTC; CDR3: CAISVREYNEQFF
length: 15; J: TRBJ2-1; size: -; V: TRBV27; D: -; DNA: TGTGCCAGCAGTTTATCGGGAGAGTGGGACAATGAGCAGTTCTTC; CDR3: CASSLSGEWDNEQFF
length: 14; J: TRBJ2-5; size: -; V: TRBV7-9; D: TRBD1; DNA: TGTGCCAGCAGCAGCCGGGACAGGCAAGAGACCCAGTACTTC; CDR3: CASSSRDRQETQYF
length: 15; J: TRBJ1-4; size: -; V: TRBV10-3; D: TRBD1; DNA: TGTGCCATCAGTGCGCCGGGACAGGGGGATGAAAAACTGTTTTTT; CDR3: CAISAPGQGDEKLFF
length: 13; J: TRBJ1-1; size: -; V: TRBV5-1; D: -; DNA: TGCGCCAGCAGCTTGAGCGGGGTTACTGAAGCTTTCTTT; CDR3: CASSLSGVTEAFF
length: 14; J: TRBJ1-5; size: -; V: TRBV7-2; D: -; DNA: TGTGCCAGCAGCCCTCGGGACAGCAATCAGCCCCAGCATTTT; CDR3: CASSPRDSNQPQHF
length: 13; J: TRBJ2-7; size: -; V: TRBV28; D: -; DNA: TGTGCCAGCAGTTTCCCGGGAGTGAGGGAGCAGTACTTC; CDR3: CASSFPGVREQYF
length: 15; J: TRBJ2-7; size: -; V: TRBV13; D: -; DNA: TGTGCCAGCAGCCCGCAGGGGACGGCTTCCTACGAGCAGTACTTC; CDR3: CASSPQGTASYEQYF
length: 17; J: TRBJ2-2; size: -; V: TRBV7-9; D: TRBD2; DNA: TGTGCCAGCAGCTTTAGACTAGCGGCCAGGAAGACCGGGGAGCTGTTTTTT; CDR3: CASSFRLAARKTGELFF
length: 17; J: TRBJ2-2; size: -; V: TRBV28; D: -; DNA: TGTGCCAGCACCATTTCGGGGCGGACGAAAAACACCGGGGAGCTGTTTTTT; CDR3: CASTISGRTKNTGELFF
length: 15; J: TRBJ1-1; size: -; V: TRBV11-2; D: -; DNA: TGTGCCAGCAGCTTACGAGGGGGGCAGGATACTGAAGCTTTCTTT; CDR3: CASSLRGGQDTEAFF
length: 13; J: TRBJ2-2; size: -; V: TRBV5-1; D: -; DNA: TGCGCCAGCAGCTCCTCATCTCTCGGGGAGCTGTTTTTT; CDR3: CASSSSSLGELFF
length: 12; J: TRBJ1-1; size: -; V: TRBV27; D: TRBD1; DNA: TGTGCCAGCAGCCTACGACAGGGAACAGCTTTCTTT; CDR3: CASSLRQGTAFF
length: 16; J: TRBJ1-1; size: few; V: TRBV28; D: TRBD1; DNA: TGTGCCAGCGGCCCCCTTCCGGGACAGGGGAACACTGAAGCTTTCTTT; CDR3: CASGPLPGQGNTEAFF
length: 13; J: TRBJ2-1; size: -; V: TRBV18; D: -; DNA: TGTGCCAGCTCACTTGTCCCGTTGAGTGAGCAGTTCTTC; CDR3: CASSLVPLSEQFF
length: 15; J: TRBJ2-7; size: -; V: TRBV6-1; D: -; DNA: TGTGCCAGCAGTGAAGGGGGATACTCGAACTACGAGCAGTACTTC; CDR3: CASSEGGYSNYEQYF
length: 15; J: TRBJ1-4; size: -; V: TRBV10-3; D: TRBD1; DNA: TGTGCCATCAGTGAGTCTTTGGACAGGGATGAAAAACTGTTTTTT; CDR3: CAISESLDRDEKLFF
length: 17; J: TRBJ2-1; size: -; V: TRBV7-8; D: TRBD2; DNA: TGTGCCAGCAGCTTAGGGGGGGGAGTTCCATCCTACAATGAGCAGTTCTTC; CDR3: CASSLGGGVPSYNEQFF
length: 10; J: TRBJ2-1; size: -; V: TRBV20-1; D: -; DNA: TGCAGTGCGGAAGGAGGAGAGCAGTTCTTC; CDR3: CSAEGGEQFF
length: 14; J: TRBJ2-1; size: -; V: TRBV19; D: -; DNA: TGTGCCAGTAGTATAAAGGGGGAGGGAAATGAGCAGTTCTTC; CDR3: CASSIKGEGNEQFF
length: 16; J: TRBJ1-2; size: -; V: TRBV3-1/TRBV3-2; D: TRBD1; DNA: TGTGCCAGCAGCCAAGTAGCAGGGGGATTGGACTATGGCTACACCTTC; CDR3: CASSQVAGGLDYGYTF
length: 13; J: TRBJ2-7; size: -; V: TRBV6-5; D: TRBD1; DNA: TGTGCCAGCAGTTCGGGCCGGGACAGGGGCTCGTACTTC; CDR3: CASSSGRDRGSYF
length: 18; J: TRBJ2-1; size: -; V: TRBV6-2/TRBV6-3; D: -; DNA: TGTGCCAGCAGTTCGGGCAGGCTACGGGAGCGCTCCTACAATGAGCAGTTCTTC; CDR3: CASSSGRLRERSYNEQFF
length: 14; J: TRBJ1-5; size: -; V: TRBV6-5; D: -; DNA: TGTGCCAGCAGTTACCGGGGTAACAATCAGCCCCAGCATTTT; CDR3: CASSYRGNNQPQHF
length: 17; J: TRBJ2-3; size: -; V: TRBV7-3; D: TRBD2; DNA: TGTGCCAGCAGCCCCTTCGGACTAGCGATGAGCACAGATACGCAGTATTTT; CDR3: CASSPFGLAMSTDTQYF
length: 11; J: TRBJ2-1; size: -; V: TRBV5-5; D: -; DNA: TGTGCCAGCAGCTTGGACAATGAGCAGTTCTTC; CDR3: CASSLDNEQFF
length: 12; J: TRBJ1-5; size: -; V: TRBV4-1; D: -; DNA: TGCGCCAGCAGCCAACCCCGACAGCCCCAGCATTTT; CDR3: CASSQPRQPQHF
length: 14; J: TRBJ2-3; size: -; V: TRBV9; D: TRBD1; DNA: TGTGCCAGCAGCGTCGGGACAGGCACAGATACGCAGTATTTT; CDR3: CASSVGTGTDTQYF
length: 14; J: TRBJ2-7; size: -; V: TRBV9; D: -; DNA: TGTGCCAGCAGCGTAGATGAGGAGTGGGTCGAGCAGTACTTC; CDR3: CASSVDEEWVEQYF